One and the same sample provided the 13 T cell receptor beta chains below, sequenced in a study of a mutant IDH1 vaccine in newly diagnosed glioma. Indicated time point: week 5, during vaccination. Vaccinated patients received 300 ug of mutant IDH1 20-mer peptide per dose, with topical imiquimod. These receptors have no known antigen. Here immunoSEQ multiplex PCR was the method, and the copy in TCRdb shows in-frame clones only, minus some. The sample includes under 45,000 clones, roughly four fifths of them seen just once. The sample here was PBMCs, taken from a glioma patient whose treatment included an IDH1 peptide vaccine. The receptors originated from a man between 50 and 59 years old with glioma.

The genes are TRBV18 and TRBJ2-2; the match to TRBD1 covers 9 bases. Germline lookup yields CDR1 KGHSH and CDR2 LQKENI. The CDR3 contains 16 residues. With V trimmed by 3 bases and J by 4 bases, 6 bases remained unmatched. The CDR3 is CASSPGTGRSTGELFF. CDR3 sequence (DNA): TGTGCCAGCTCACCCGGGACAGGGAGAAGCACCGGGGAGCTGTTTTTT. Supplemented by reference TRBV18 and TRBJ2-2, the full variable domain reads NAGVMQNPRHLVRRRGQEARLRCSPMKGHSHVYWYRQLPEEGLKFMVYLQKENIIDESGMPKERFSAEFPKEGPSILRIQQVVRGDSAAYFCASSPGTGRSTGELFFGEGSRLTVL.

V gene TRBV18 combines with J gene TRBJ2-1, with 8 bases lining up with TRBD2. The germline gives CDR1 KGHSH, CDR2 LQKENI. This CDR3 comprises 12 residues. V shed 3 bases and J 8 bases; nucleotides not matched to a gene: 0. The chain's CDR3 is CASSPGGDEQFF. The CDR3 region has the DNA TGTGCCAGCTCACCCGGGGGGGATGAGCAGTTCTTC.

DNA of the CDR3: TGTGCCAGCAGGGGGGGGCGTGAAAAACTGTTTTTT. Its protein product is CASRGGREKLFF. V is TRBV6-5 and J is TRBJ1-4, with a weak D call TRBD1 (6 bases). V lost 6 bases and J 7 bases, leaving 9 bases between the germline ends. There are 12 residues in the CDR3. Germline CDR1 is MNHEY and CDR2 is SVGAGI.

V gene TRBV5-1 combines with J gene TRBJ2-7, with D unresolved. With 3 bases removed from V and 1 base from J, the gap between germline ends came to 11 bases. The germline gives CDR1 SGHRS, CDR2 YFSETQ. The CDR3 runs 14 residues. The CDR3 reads CASSSGWGSYEQYF. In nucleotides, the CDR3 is TGCGCCAGCAGCTCGGGCTGGGGTTCCTACGAGCAGTACTTC.

The CDR3 bases are TGTGCCAGCAACATACAGGGCCCGAACACTGAAGCTTTCTTT. Translation: CASNIQGPNTEAFF. The chain employs TRBV27 and TRBJ1-1; D is perhaps TRBD1 (6 bases). Germline CDR1 is MNHEY and CDR2 is SMNVEV (reference sequence). The CDR3 has 14 amino acids. V was trimmed by 7 bases and J by 1 base, leaving 13 bases between them.

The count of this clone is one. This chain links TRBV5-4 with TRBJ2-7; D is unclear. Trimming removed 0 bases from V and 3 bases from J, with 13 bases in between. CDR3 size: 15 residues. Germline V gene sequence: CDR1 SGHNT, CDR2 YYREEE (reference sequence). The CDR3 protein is CASSLDLQKNYEQYF. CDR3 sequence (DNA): TGTGCCAGCAGCTTGGATCTGCAGAAAAACTACGAGCAGTACTTC.

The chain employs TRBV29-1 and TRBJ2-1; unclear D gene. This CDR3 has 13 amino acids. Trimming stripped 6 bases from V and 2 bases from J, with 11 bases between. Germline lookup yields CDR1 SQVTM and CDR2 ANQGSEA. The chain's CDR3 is CSVFESTYNEQFF. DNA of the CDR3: TGCAGCGTCTTCGAGAGTACCTACAATGAGCAGTTCTTC.

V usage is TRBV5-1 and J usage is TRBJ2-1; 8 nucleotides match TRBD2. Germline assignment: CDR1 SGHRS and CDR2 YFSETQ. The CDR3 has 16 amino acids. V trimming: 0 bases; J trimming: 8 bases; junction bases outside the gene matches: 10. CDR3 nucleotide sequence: TGCGCCAGCAGCTTGGCCAGGACTAGCAATAGGGATGAGCAGTTCTTC. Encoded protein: CASSLARTSNRDEQFF.

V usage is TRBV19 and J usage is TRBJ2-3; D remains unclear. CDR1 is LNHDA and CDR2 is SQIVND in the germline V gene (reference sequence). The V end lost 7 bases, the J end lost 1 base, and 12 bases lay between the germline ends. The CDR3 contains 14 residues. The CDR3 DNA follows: TGTGCCAGTACCTCCTCTAGGCGCACAGATACGCAGTATTTT. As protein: CASTSSRRTDTQYF.

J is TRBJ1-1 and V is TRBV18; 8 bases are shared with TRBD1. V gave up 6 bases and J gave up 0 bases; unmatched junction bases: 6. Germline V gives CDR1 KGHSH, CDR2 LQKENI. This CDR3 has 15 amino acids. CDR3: CASSHKQGVNTEAFF. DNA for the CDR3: TGTGCCAGCTCGCACAAACAGGGGGTGAACACTGAAGCTTTCTTT.

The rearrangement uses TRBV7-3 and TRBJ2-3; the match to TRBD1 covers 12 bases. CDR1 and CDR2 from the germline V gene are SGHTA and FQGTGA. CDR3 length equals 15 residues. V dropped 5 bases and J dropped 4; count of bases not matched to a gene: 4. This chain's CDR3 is CASSRGQGAADTQYF. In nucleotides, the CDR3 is TGTGCCAGCAGCAGGGGACAGGGGGCGGCAGATACGCAGTATTTT.

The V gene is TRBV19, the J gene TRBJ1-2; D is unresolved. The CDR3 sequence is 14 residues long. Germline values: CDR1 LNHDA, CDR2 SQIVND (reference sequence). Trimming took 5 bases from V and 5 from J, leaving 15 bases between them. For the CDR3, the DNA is TGTGCCAGTAGTCCCCAAGGACGGATATATGGCTACACCTTC. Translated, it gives CASSPQGRIYGYTF.

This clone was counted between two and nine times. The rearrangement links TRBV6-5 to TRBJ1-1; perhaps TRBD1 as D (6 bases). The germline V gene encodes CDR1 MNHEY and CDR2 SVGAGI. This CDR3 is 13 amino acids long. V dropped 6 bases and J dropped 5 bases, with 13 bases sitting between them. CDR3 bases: TGTGCCAGCAGCCGACAACAGGGAACTGAAGCTTTCTTT. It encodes CASSRQQGTEAFF.